One and the same sample provided the 15 T cell receptor beta chains below, sequenced in a study of vaccination effects on CD4 cells after COVID-19. These receptors have no identified antigens. Here immunoSEQ multiplex PCR was the method, and the copy in TCRdb shows in-frame clones only, minus some. The table includes about 69,000 clones, over 70% detected once. Sequencing followed a ViraFEST assay step that expanded antigen-specific CD4+ T cells with viral peptide pools. When less than 13 days of culture had elapsed, CD4+ T cells were isolated. Each participant was administered two doses of either the BNT162b2 or the mRNA-1273 vaccine. Sequencing was performed on CD4+ T cells from PBMCs cultured with HCoV-229E spike peptides, taken after COVID-19 vaccination. All receptors come from a human donor who received a COVID-19 vaccine.

The genes are TRBV27 and TRBJ1-6; D is perhaps TRBD1 (5 bases). This CDR3 contains 15 residues. Per the germline V gene, CDR1 is MNHEY and CDR2 is SMNVEV (reference sequence). V gave up 6 bases and J gave up 6 bases, with 15 bases separating them. The DNA of the CDR3 is TGTGCCAGCAGGGAGTTGGGGCGCCTTAATTCACCCCTCCACTTT. Translating gives CASRELGRLNSPLHF.

The genes are TRBV13 and TRBJ2-1; either TRBD1 or TRBD2 may supply D (5 bases each). Trimming pared 6 bases from V and 6 bases from J, leaving 18 bases between. The length of the CDR3 is 15 residues. Germline CDR1 reads PRHDT; CDR2 reads FYEKMQ (reference sequence). CDR3 in DNA: TGTGCCAGCAGACCTGGGACCCGAGAGTCCAATGAGCAGTTCTTC. Translated: CASRPGTRESNEQFF.

The J gene is TRBJ2-1, the V gene TRBV24-1; D is perhaps TRBD2 (5 bases). CDR1 KGHDR and CDR2 SFDVKD come from the germline V gene. Trimming left V 3 bases short and J 8 bases short, with 16 bases between. This CDR3 has 15 residues. CDR3 bases: TGTGCCACCAGTGATCCCCGGGATAGCAAATATGAGCAGTTCTTC. The encoded protein is CATSDPRDSKYEQFF.

V is TRBV18 and J is TRBJ1-5, with a weak D call TRBD1 (5 bases). Trimming pared 2 bases from V and 6 bases from J, leaving 8 bases between. The CDR3 has 13 residues. The germline V gene encodes CDR1 KGHSH and CDR2 LQKENI. CDR3 in DNA: TGTGCCAGCTCACCAGGGGCCGGTCAGCCCCAGCATTTT. The encoded protein is CASSPGAGQPQHF.

This rearrangement joins TRBV5-1 to TRBJ2-7; TRBD1 matches at 8 bases. The CDR3 totals 16 residues. The trim removed 1 base at V and 4 bases at J, leaving 10 bases unmatched. CDR1 and CDR2 from the germline V gene are SGHRS and YFSETQ. In nucleotides, the CDR3 is TGCGCCAGCAGCTTGAGATTAGGACAGGGATATTACGAGCAGTACGTC. It translates to CASSLRLGQGYYEQYV.

The chain employs TRBV18 and TRBJ2-6, with 10 bases that match TRBD1. V was clipped by 2 bases and J by 0 bases; unmatched bases: 4. CDR1 is KGHSH, CDR2 LQKENI, per germline. This CDR3 has 18 amino acids. The chain's CDR3 is CASSPLGQGISGANVLTF. The CDR3 bases are TGTGCCAGCTCACCATTGGGACAGGGGATCTCTGGGGCCAACGTCCTGACTTTC. The entire variable domain, with the rest obtained from reference TRBV18 and TRBJ2-6, is as follows: NAGVMQNPRHLVRRRGQEARLRCSPMKGHSHVYWYRQLPEEGLKFMVYLQKENIIDESGMPKERFSAEFPKEGPSILRIQQVVRGDSAAYFCASSPLGQGISGANVLTFGAGSRLTVL.

The chain recombines TRBV5-6 with TRBJ2-2; weak D call: TRBD2 (5 bases). CDR1 is SGHDT and CDR2 is YYEEEE in the germline V gene. This CDR3 spans 15 amino acids. The ends were cut back, 1 base at V and 5 bases at J, with 12 bases in the middle. The CDR3 reads CASSLSPEGTGELFF. Here the CDR3 DNA reads TGTGCCAGCAGCTTGAGCCCAGAGGGTACCGGGGAGCTGTTTTTT.

This clone has only a few counts. The CDR3 DNA sequence: TGTGCCAGCAGTCCCATCTCCAGGAACGAGGATGGCTACACCTTC. Translated, it gives CASSPISRNEDGYTF. J is TRBJ1-2 and V is TRBV21-1. TRBV21-1 is noted as a pseudogene. This CDR3 has 15 residues.

This clone was counted once. The J gene is TRBJ1-2, the V gene TRBV3-1 (or the pseudogene TRBV3-2), with D hard to call. The CDR3 totals 12 residues. Germline V gene data show CDR1 as LGHDT and CDR2 as YNNKEL (reference sequence). V lost 6 bases, J lost 3 bases, and 8 bases lay in between. The CDR3 protein is CASSHGDYGYTF. The CDR3 DNA sequence: TGTGCCAGCAGTCACGGTGACTATGGCTACACCTTC.

The rearrangement uses TRBV5-4 and TRBJ2-5, with D possibly matching TRBD2 (5 bases). V lost 3 bases to trimming and J lost 7 bases, with 7 bases between them. The CDR3 is 11 residues long. In germline, CDR1 is SGHNT, CDR2 YYREEE (reference sequence). The CDR3 is CASSSRGTQYF. The CDR3, as DNA: TGTGCCAGCAGCTCCCGGGGGACCCAGTACTTC.

This chain joins TRBV6-5 and TRBJ2-6; D might be TRBD1 (5 bases). This CDR3 region has 16 residues. V was clipped by 3 bases and J by 2 bases, with 11 bases between them. CDR1 is MNHEY, CDR2 SVGAGI, per germline. CDR3 amino acids: CASSYSRTPGANVLTF. In DNA, the CDR3 is TGTGCCAGCAGTTATTCCCGGACACCTGGGGCCAACGTCCTGACTTTC.

This clone has only one observation. This chain uses TRBV7-8 with TRBJ2-2, with D possibly TRBD2 on 5 matching bases. Germline V gene sequence: CDR1 SGHVS, CDR2 FQNEAQ. The CDR3 loop spans 15 amino acids. The V end was cut by 1 base, the J end by 1 base, with 7 bases between. The CDR3 nucleotides are TGTGCCAGCAGCTTAGTAGGAGGGAACACCGGGGAGCTGTTTTTT. This gives the protein CASSLVGGNTGELFF.

V is TRBV11-3 and J is TRBJ1-1, with TRBD1 as a possible D gene (5 bases). V lost 0 bases, J lost 1 base, and 6 bases lay in between. This CDR3 is 14 amino acids long. Germline V CDR1 and CDR2: SGHNT, YENEEA. CDR3 sequence (DNA): TGTGCCAGCAGCTTAGATGGGACGAACACTGAAGCTTTCTTT. Translating gives CASSLDGTNTEAFF.

The chain has TRBV14 and TRBJ2-7; a possible D gene is TRBD2 (5 bases). This CDR3 region has 12 residues. Deletions cut 5 bases from V and 7 bases from J, with 12 bases between. Germline assignment: CDR1 SGHDN and CDR2 FVKESK. The CDR3, as DNA: TGTGCCAGCAGCTCCGGGAAAGCGGAGCAGTACGTC. Translated, it gives CASSSGKAEQYV.

The sample holds a few counts of this clone. J is TRBJ1-5 and V is TRBV28, with D possibly being TRBD1 (6 bases). The CDR3 runs to 14 residues. Trimming cost V 8 bases and J 4 bases, with 15 bases left between them. The germline V gene encodes CDR1 MDHEN and CDR2 SYDVKM. The CDR3 DNA follows: TGTGCCAGCTCCCGGACAGAGGTAAATCAGCCCCAGCATTTT. It specifies CASSRTEVNQPQHF.